This is a list of T cell receptor beta chains from one sample in a study of response to subunit inactivated influenza vaccine. TCRdb called the RT-PCR reads again in MiXCR, with one record for every CDR3 protein. The data hold about 520,000 distinct CDR3 sequences, with roughly 7.6% observed a single time. The sequenced sample was PBMCs from blood, obtained around 2 years after vaccination. The origin of the receptors is a man aged 50-75 years who received an inactivated influenza vaccine. CDR3s include the opening cysteine and the closing phenylalanine or tryptophan. D genes are given only for firm matches. Expanded clones get a size class; other rows say once, few or many, or leave the size out.

CDR3nt: TGTGCCAGCAGGACTACAGGGGTTGGAATTCAGTACTTC
CDR3aa: CASRTTGVGIQYF
len: 13
v_gene: TRBV12-3/TRBV12-4
j_gene: TRBJ2-4
d_gene: TRBD1
abundance: -

CDR3nt: TGCGCCAGCAGCCAAATCTGGGATAGCAATCAGCCCCAGCATTTT
CDR3aa: CASSQIWDSNQPQHF
len: 15
v_gene: TRBV4-3
j_gene: TRBJ1-5
d_gene: -
abundance: -

CDR3nt: TGTGCCATCAGGGAGCGGGGGAGCAAAGAGACCCAGTACTTC
CDR3aa: CAIRERGSKETQYF
len: 14
v_gene: TRBV10-3
j_gene: TRBJ2-5
d_gene: TRBD2
abundance: few

CDR3nt: TGCAGTGCTAGAGATTATCATCAGCCCCAGCATTTT
CDR3aa: CSARDYHQPQHF
len: 12
v_gene: TRBV20-1
j_gene: TRBJ1-5
d_gene: -
abundance: many

CDR3nt: TGTGCCAGCAGCTTAGCCCCCTGGAGCGAGCAGTACTTC
CDR3aa: CASSLAPWSEQYF
len: 13
v_gene: TRBV7-8
j_gene: TRBJ2-7
d_gene: -
abundance: many

CDR3nt: TGCAGTGCTAGGGGACTAGCGGGAGGTTTGCAGGATACGCAGTATTTT
CDR3aa: CSARGLAGGLQDTQYF
len: 16
v_gene: TRBV20-1
j_gene: TRBJ2-3
d_gene: TRBD2
abundance: few

CDR3nt: TGTGCCAGCAGCCAAGATGGGGCCAGACCTAACTATGGCTACACCTTC
CDR3aa: CASSQDGARPNYGYTF
len: 16
v_gene: TRBV3-1
j_gene: TRBJ1-2
d_gene: -
abundance: many

CDR3nt: TGTGCCAGCAGCCCTGAAACATATCCTAGCACAGATACGCAGTATTTT
CDR3aa: CASSPETYPSTDTQYF
len: 16
v_gene: TRBV7-2
j_gene: TRBJ2-3
d_gene: -
abundance: -

CDR3nt: TGCAGTGCTAGACCCTCGGGGGGGAAGCAGCCCCAGCATTTT
CDR3aa: CSARPSGGKQPQHF
len: 14
v_gene: TRBV20-1
j_gene: TRBJ1-5
d_gene: -
abundance: many

CDR3nt: TGTGCCAGCAGCAGGCTAGCGGGAAAATCCAATGAGCAGTTCTTC
CDR3aa: CASSRLAGKSNEQFF
len: 15
v_gene: TRBV11-1
j_gene: TRBJ2-1
d_gene: TRBD2
abundance: few

CDR3nt: TGTGCCAGCAGCCCGGGGCGTAACACCGGGGAGCTGTTTTTT
CDR3aa: CASSPGRNTGELFF
len: 14
v_gene: TRBV13
j_gene: TRBJ2-2
d_gene: -
abundance: many

CDR3nt: TGTGCCAGCAGTTTAGACACTTCCAATGAGCAGTTCTTC
CDR3aa: CASSLDTSNEQFF
len: 13
v_gene: TRBV12-3/TRBV12-4
j_gene: TRBJ2-1
d_gene: -
abundance: many

CDR3nt: TGTGCCAGCAGTCTCGACAGGGTGGGGCAGTTCTTC
CDR3aa: CASSLDRVGQFF
len: 12
v_gene: TRBV14
j_gene: TRBJ2-1
d_gene: TRBD1
abundance: -

CDR3nt: TGCAGTGCTAGAGATTATTTGGCAGGCAGCTCCTACGAGCAGTACTTC
CDR3aa: CSARDYLAGSSYEQYF
len: 16
v_gene: TRBV20-1
j_gene: TRBJ2-7
d_gene: -
abundance: many

CDR3nt: TGCAGTGCTAGAGCCGGGACAGGAACAAATCAGCCCCAGCATTTT
CDR3aa: CSARAGTGTNQPQHF
len: 15
v_gene: TRBV20-1
j_gene: TRBJ1-5
d_gene: TRBD1
abundance: -

CDR3nt: TGTGCCAGCAGTTACACGGGACTAGCGGGGGCCTACGAGCAGTACTTC
CDR3aa: CASSYTGLAGAYEQYF
len: 16
v_gene: TRBV6-2/TRBV6-3
j_gene: TRBJ2-7
d_gene: TRBD2
abundance: -

CDR3nt: TGCAGCGTTGTGGAGGGGCGCGGCACTGAAGCTTTCTTT
CDR3aa: CSVVEGRGTEAFF
len: 13
v_gene: TRBV29-1
j_gene: TRBJ1-1
d_gene: -
abundance: many

CDR3nt: TGTGCCAGCAGAGCCGACAGGGCAGAGCCCCAGCATTTT
CDR3aa: CASRADRAEPQHF
len: 13
v_gene: TRBV12-3/TRBV12-4
j_gene: TRBJ1-5
d_gene: TRBD1
abundance: many

CDR3nt: TGTGCCAGCAGCTTGGCCCAGACCACAGATACGCAGTATTTT
CDR3aa: CASSLAQTTDTQYF
len: 14
v_gene: TRBV5-5
j_gene: TRBJ2-3
d_gene: -
abundance: -

CDR3nt: TGTGCCAGCAGCCGGGGACAGGGGCAACCCTACGAGCAGCACTTC
CDR3aa: CASSRGQGQPYEQHF
len: 15
v_gene: TRBV5-4
j_gene: TRBJ2-7
d_gene: TRBD1
abundance: -

CDR3nt: TGTGCCAGAACACTGTACGCAGGGAATTCACCCCTCCACTTT
CDR3aa: CARTLYAGNSPLHF
len: 14
v_gene: TRBV7-2
j_gene: TRBJ1-6
d_gene: -
abundance: -

CDR3nt: TGCGCCAGCAGTCGCACCCGATGGGAGGCGAAGGACTCCTACAATGAGCAGTTCTTC
CDR3aa: CASSRTRWEAKDSYNEQFF
len: 19
v_gene: TRBV5-1
j_gene: TRBJ2-1
d_gene: -
abundance: few

CDR3nt: TGTGCCAGCAGTTTAGCGGGGCTCTCAACTAATGAAAAACTGTTTTTT
CDR3aa: CASSLAGLSTNEKLFF
len: 16
v_gene: TRBV12-3/TRBV12-4
j_gene: TRBJ1-4
d_gene: -
abundance: few

CDR3nt: TGTGCCAGCAGCTTGGACAGCTGGGGGACCCAGTACTTC
CDR3aa: CASSLDSWGTQYF
len: 13
v_gene: TRBV5-6
j_gene: TRBJ2-5
d_gene: -
abundance: few

CDR3nt: TGTGCCAGCAGCAAAAGCGGACCTAGCTCCTACAATGAGCAGTTCTTC
CDR3aa: CASSKSGPSSYNEQFF
len: 16
v_gene: TRBV7-8
j_gene: TRBJ2-1
d_gene: -
abundance: few

CDR3nt: TGTGCCAGCAGCGAAATAGACAGTTCCTACGAGCAGTACTTC
CDR3aa: CASSEIDSSYEQYF
len: 14
v_gene: TRBV9
j_gene: TRBJ2-7
d_gene: -
abundance: many

CDR3nt: TGTGCCAGCAGCAATCGGGGGGGCGATACGCAGTATTTT
CDR3aa: CASSNRGGDTQYF
len: 13
v_gene: TRBV4-2
j_gene: TRBJ2-3
d_gene: TRBD2
abundance: many

CDR3nt: TGTGCCAGCTCACCCCTCGGGGCGGATAATACAGATACGCAGTATTTT
CDR3aa: CASSPLGADNTDTQYF
len: 16
v_gene: TRBV18
j_gene: TRBJ2-3
d_gene: -
abundance: -

CDR3nt: TGTGCCAGCAGCCCTTCGGGACAGGGATATGGCTACACCTTC
CDR3aa: CASSPSGQGYGYTF
len: 14
v_gene: TRBV7-8
j_gene: TRBJ1-2
d_gene: TRBD1
abundance: -

CDR3nt: TGTGCCATCAGTGCCCCGGTGGGACTAGCGGACACCGGGGAGCTGTTTTTT
CDR3aa: CAISAPVGLADTGELFF
len: 17
v_gene: TRBV10-3
j_gene: TRBJ2-2
d_gene: TRBD2
abundance: many

CDR3nt: TGCGCCAGCAGCCATACGGTGTGGTCAGGTAACACTGAAGCTTTCTTT
CDR3aa: CASSHTVWSGNTEAFF
len: 16
v_gene: TRBV4-1
j_gene: TRBJ1-1
d_gene: -
abundance: many

CDR3nt: TGTGCCAGCAGGGCACTAGCGGGAGGCCCCAAGAATCGCACAGATACGCAGTATTTT
CDR3aa: CASRALAGGPKNRTDTQYF
len: 19
v_gene: TRBV6-1
j_gene: TRBJ2-3
d_gene: TRBD2
abundance: -